The source of this T cell receptor beta chain is a study of T cells in Graves' hyperthyroidism and ophthalmopathy (dated by TCRdb to between 2019 and 2020). Background for the entire study: Peripheral blood samples were taken at the time of initial diagnosis, prior to any treatment. TCR V-J signatures able to tell the groups apart were searched for in a discovery cohort of approximately 95 patients, of whom roughly 42 had Graves' ophthalmopathy and more than 55 had stable Graves' hyperthyroidism. Prospective prediction of ophthalmopathy was tested in an independent validation cohort of fewer than 20 hyperthyroidism patients and 17 patients who later progressed to ophthalmopathy. The 95 to 100 discovery patients were randomly divided into training and test sets at a 7:3 ratio. The study also compared thyroid tissue and blood T-cell repertoires from more than 5 Graves' hyperthyroidism patients. Once sampling was done, hyperthyroidism patients were given methimazole at a starting dose of 30 mg daily, whereas ophthalmopathy patients were given high-dose intravenous methylprednisolone. The paper describes TCR Vbeta CDR3 sequencing of more than 120 peripheral blood samples, made up of some 40 ophthalmopathy patients, 70 to 75 hyperthyroidism patients and some 17 progressor patients. General findings and caveats noted by the study authors: A model built on a 13 V-J signature distinguished ophthalmopathy from stable hyperthyroidism, reaching around 88% sensitivity and approximately 83% specificity in cross-validation and 80%/75% in testing. Sample size was not statistically predetermined, and investigators were not blinded to group allocation. Most expanded thyroid clonotypes (frequency above 0.001) were also detected in blood, suggesting blood repertoires may reflect thyroid immune responses. During validation, the model predicted progression to ophthalmopathy a median of approximately 6 months ahead of onset, with almost 71% sensitivity and about 75% specificity.

Reading from cysteine to phenylalanine, the CDR3 counts 19 amino acids. Solely the CDR3 DNA is kept, with 57 bases framed from the first base. The germline V gene specifies MGHDK as CDR1 and SYGVNS as CDR2. V lost 2 bases and J lost 2 bases; the stretch between them is 23 bases long. Comment on this clonotype: Which antigen it targets is not known. Qualities for individual bases were not recorded, and no much larger clone is one base off.

Amplification of TCR beta CDR3 regions was carried out from RNA transcripts. The first round of RT-PCR for the TCR CDR3 was performed with the HTBI primer set and the Qiagen OneStep RT-PCR kit. Libraries were constructed in a second round of multiplex PCR, after which size selection and purification were carried out. Sequencing of the libraries was done on an Illumina HiSeq2000 using paired-end 100 bp reads. The study's own analysis went as follows. SOAPnuke was used to process the raw data, with reads discarded if the reads contained adapters or uncalled bases, had a mean Phred below 15, or lacked an exact constant-primer or identifier match. High-quality paired reads were merged with COPE v1.2.5, and unique nucleotide sequences were defined as clonotypes. Clonotypes were aligned to IMGT TRBV, TRBD and TRBJ reference segments using MiTCR v1.1. The analysis was restricted to V-J combinations with a frequency above 0.0001, which together covered around 99% of the repertoires. A TCS score was defined as the ratio between F50 (clonal expansion) and ExV (chaos), using BLOSUM62-based TCRdist between CDR3 peptides within each V-J. Welch's t-statistics and random forest reduced approximately 520 V-J features to 10 to 15, which were used in a naive Bayes classifier (R e1071). The public reads were run again by TCRdb, first through fastp at Q25 and then through MiXCR, and only productive beta chains were kept. CDR3 protein duplicates are merged, each entry listing the most common genes and DNA. The authors' filters were not applied to this entry. For this sample the table gives approximately 600,000 distinct CDR3 sequences, of which more than 20% were detected only once. The biggest ten clones account for 34% of the sample.

Ophthalmopathy patients had moderately to severely active disease, with a Clinical Activity Score of 3 or more, a NOSPECS grade of 4 or more, and a disease duration of less than 3 months. Patients with uncontrolled infections, other autoimmune diseases, pregnancy or lactation were excluded. Diagnoses relied on clinical symptoms, serum thyroxine and TRAb, thyroid ultrasound and orbital computed tomography. PBMCs were separated from 8 to 10 ml of fresh peripheral blood using Ficoll-Paque density gradient centrifugation. Trizol reagent was used to extract total RNA, and RNA quality was then checked on an Agilent 2100 Bioanalyzer.

The sequence was collected from a man aged 25 to 40 with Graves' ophthalmopathy. Sequencing input: blood. The V gene is TRBV25-1 and the J gene is TRBJ2-3; a tentative D match to TRBD1 spans 6 bases. The bases are TGTGCCAGCAGTGAACTACGTCGATCTACAGGGTCGGACACAGATACGCAGTATTTT. It codes for CASSELRRSTGSDTDTQYF.